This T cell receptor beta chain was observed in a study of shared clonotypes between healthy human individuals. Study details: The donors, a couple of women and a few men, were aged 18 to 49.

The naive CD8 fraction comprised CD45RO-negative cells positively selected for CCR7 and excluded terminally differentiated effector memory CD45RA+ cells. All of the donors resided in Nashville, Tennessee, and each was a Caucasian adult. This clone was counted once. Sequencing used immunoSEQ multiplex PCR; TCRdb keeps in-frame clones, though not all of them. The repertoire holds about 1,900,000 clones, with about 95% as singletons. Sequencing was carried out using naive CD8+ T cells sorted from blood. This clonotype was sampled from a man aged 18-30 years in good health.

DNA of the CDR3: TGTGCCAGCAGTCCGTCCGGACTAGCTGCAGAGTCAGATACGCAGTATTTT. It codes for CASSPSGLAAESDTQYF. This rearrangement joins TRBV27 to TRBJ2-3; the match to TRBD2 covers 8 bases. Looked up from germline, CDR1 is MNHEY and CDR2 is SMNVEV (reference sequence). The trim removed 5 bases at V and 4 bases at J, leaving 14 bases unmatched. CDR3 length: 17 residues.